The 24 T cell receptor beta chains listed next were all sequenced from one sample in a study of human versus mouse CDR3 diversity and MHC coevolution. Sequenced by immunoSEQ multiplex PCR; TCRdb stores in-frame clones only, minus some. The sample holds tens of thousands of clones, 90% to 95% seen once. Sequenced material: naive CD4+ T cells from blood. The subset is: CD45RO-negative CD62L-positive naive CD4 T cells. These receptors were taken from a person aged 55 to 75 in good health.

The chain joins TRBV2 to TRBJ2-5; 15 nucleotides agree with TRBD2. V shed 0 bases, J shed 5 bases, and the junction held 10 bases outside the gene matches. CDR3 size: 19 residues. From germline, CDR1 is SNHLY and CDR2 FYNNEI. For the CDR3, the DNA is TGTGCCAGCAGTGAAGCGCACGGCCGGACTAGCGGGAGGGGGGAGACCCAGTACTTC. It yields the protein CASSEAHGRTSGRGETQYF.

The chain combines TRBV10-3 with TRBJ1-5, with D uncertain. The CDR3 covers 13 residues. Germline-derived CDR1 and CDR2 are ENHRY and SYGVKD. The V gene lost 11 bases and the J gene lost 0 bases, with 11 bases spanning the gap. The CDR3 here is CASAGSSNQPQHF. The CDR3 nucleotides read TGTGCCTCGGCGGGCAGTAGCAATCAGCCCCAGCATTTT.

The CDR3 loop is CASRGDRVNTEAFF. CDR3 DNA: TGTGCCAGCAGAGGGGACAGGGTGAACACTGAAGCTTTCTTT. The chain links TRBV2 to TRBJ1-1; 9 bases map to TRBD1. The CDR3 runs to 14 residues. CDR1 and CDR2 (germline): SNHLY, FYNNEI. V gave up 6 bases and J gave up 0 bases; unmatched junction bases: 2.

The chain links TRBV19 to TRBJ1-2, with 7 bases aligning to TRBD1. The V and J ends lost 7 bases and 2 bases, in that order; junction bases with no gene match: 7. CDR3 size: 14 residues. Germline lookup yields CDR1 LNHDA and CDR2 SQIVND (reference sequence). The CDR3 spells CASTGTDSNYGYTF. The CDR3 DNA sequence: TGTGCCAGTACCGGGACAGACTCAAACTATGGCTACACCTTC.

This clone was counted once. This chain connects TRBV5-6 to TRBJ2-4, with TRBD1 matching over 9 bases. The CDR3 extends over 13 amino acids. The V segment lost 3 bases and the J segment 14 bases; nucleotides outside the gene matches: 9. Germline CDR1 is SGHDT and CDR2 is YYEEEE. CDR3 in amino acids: CASSSTSRTGEYF. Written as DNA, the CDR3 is TGTGCCAGCAGCTCAACCTCCCGGACAGGGGAGTACTTC.

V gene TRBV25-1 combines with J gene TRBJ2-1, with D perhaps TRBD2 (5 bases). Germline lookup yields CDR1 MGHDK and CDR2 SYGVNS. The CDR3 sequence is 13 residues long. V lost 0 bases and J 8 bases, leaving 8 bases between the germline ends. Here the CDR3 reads CASSEYGRDEQFF. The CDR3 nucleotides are TGTGCCAGCAGTGAATATGGGCGGGATGAGCAGTTCTTC.

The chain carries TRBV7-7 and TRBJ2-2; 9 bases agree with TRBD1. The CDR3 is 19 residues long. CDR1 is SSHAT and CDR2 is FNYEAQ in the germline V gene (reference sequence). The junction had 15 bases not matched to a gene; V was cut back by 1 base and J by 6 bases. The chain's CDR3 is CASSLEHAKGQGYSGELFF. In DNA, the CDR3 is TGTGCCAGCAGCTTAGAGCACGCTAAGGGACAGGGTTATTCCGGGGAGCTGTTTTTT.

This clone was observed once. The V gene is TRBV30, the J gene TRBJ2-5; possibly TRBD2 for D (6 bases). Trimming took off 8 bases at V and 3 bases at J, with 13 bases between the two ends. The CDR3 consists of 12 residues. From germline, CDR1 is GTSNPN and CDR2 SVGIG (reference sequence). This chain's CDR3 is CAGRRVEETQYF. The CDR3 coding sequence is TGTGCCGGGCGGAGGGTGGAAGAGACCCAGTACTTC. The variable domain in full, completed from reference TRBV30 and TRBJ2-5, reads SQTIHQWPATLVQPVGSPLSLECTVEGTSNPNLYWYRQAAGRGLQLLFYSVGIGQISSEVPQNLSASRPQDRQFILSSKKLLLSDSGFYLCAGRRVEETQYFGPGTRLLVL.

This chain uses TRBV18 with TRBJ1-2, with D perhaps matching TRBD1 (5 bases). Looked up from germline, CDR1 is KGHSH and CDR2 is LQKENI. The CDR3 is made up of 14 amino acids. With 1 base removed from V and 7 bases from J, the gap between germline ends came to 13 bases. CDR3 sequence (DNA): TGTGCCAGCTCACCACTGGAGGGCCAGGGTGGCTACACCTTC. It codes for CASSPLEGQGGYTF.

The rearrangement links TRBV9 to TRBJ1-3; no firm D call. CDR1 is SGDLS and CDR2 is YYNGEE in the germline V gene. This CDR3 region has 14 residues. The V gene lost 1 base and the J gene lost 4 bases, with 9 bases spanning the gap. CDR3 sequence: CASSVQVFGNTIYF. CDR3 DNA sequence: TGTGCCAGCAGCGTACAGGTTTTCGGAAACACCATATATTTT.

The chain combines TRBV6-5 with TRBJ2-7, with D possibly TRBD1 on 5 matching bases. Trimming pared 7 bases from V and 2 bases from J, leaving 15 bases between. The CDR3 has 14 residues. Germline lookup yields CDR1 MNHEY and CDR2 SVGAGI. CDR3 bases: TGTGCCAGCACCCCCCAGGGCGGACCCTACGAGCAGTACTTC. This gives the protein CASTPQGGPYEQYF.

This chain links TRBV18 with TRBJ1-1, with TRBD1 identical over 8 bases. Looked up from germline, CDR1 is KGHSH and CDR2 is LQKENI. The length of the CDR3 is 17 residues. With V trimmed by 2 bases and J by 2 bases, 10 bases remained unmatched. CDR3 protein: CASSPYQQGAPNTEAFF. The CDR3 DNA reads TGTGCCAGCTCACCATATCAGCAGGGGGCGCCTAACACTGAAGCTTTCTTT.

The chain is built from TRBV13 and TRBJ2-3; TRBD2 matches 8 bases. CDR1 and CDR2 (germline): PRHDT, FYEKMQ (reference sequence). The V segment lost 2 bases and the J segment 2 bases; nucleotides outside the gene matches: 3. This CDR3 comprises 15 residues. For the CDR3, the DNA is TGTGCCAGCAGCTTAACTAGCGGACCCACAGATACGCAGTATTTT. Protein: CASSLTSGPTDTQYF.

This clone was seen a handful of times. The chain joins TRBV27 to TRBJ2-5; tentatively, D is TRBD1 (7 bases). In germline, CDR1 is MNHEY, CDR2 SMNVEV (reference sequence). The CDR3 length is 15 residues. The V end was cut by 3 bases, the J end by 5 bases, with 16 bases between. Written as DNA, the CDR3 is TGTGCCAGCAGTTTCTGGAGGGGGCTTGAGGAGACCCAGTACTTC. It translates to CASSFWRGLEETQYF.

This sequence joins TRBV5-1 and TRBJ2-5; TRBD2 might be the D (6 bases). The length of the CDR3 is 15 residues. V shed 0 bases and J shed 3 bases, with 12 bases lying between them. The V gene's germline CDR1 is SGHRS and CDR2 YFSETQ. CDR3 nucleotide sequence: TGCGCCAGCAGCTTGGCCGGGGAGGCGGAAGAGACCCAGTACTTC. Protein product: CASSLAGEAEETQYF.

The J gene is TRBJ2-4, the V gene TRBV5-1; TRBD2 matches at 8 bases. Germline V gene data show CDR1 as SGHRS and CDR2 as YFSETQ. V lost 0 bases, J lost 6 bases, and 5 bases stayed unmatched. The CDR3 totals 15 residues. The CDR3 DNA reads TGCGCCAGCAGCTTGGCCAGAGCGGGGGTAAACATTCAGTACTTC. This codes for CASSLARAGVNIQYF.

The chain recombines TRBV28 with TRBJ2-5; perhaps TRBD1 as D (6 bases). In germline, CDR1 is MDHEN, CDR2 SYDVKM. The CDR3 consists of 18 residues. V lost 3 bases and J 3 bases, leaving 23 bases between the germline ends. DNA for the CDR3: TGTGCCAGCAGTTTCCCCTTGGCCGGCGTCAGGGGTGAAGAGACCCAGTACTTC. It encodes CASSFPLAGVRGEETQYF.

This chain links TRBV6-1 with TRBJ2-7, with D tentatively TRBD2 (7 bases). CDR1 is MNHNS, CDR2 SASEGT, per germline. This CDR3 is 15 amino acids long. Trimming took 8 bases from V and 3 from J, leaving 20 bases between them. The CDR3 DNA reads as TGTGCCAGCGCTCAGGGGACTACTCCCCACTACGAGCAGTACTTC. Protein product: CASAQGTTPHYEQYF.

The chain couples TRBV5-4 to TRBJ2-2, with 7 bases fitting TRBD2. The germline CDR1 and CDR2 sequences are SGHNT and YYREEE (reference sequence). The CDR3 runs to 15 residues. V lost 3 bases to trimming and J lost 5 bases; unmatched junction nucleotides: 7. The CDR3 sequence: CASSSSTSMTGELFF. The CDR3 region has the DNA TGTGCCAGCAGCTCCTCGACTAGCATGACCGGGGAGCTGTTTTTT.

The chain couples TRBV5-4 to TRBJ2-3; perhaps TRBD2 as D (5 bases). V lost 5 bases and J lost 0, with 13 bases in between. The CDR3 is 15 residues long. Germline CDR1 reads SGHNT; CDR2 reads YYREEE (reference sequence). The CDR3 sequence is CASRPDFTSTDTQYF. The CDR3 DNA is TGTGCCAGCAGACCGGACTTTACTAGCACAGATACGCAGTATTTT. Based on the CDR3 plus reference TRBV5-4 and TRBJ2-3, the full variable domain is ETGVTQSPTHLIKTRGQQVTLRCSSQSGHNTVSWYQQALGQGPQFIFQYYREEENGRGNFPPRFSGLQFPNYSSELNVNALELDDSALYLCASRPDFTSTDTQYFGPGTRLTVL.

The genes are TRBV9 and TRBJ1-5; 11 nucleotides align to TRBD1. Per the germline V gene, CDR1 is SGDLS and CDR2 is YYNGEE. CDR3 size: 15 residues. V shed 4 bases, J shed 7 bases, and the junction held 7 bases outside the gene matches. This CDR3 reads CASSPGQGAVQPQHF. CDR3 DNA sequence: TGTGCCAGCAGCCCTGGACAGGGGGCGGTCCAGCCCCAGCATTTT. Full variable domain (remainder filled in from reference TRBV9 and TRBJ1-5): DSGVTQTPKHLITATGQRVTLRCSPRSGDLSVYWYQQSLDQGLQFLIQYYNGEERAKGNILERFSAQQFPDLHSELNLSSLELGDSALYFCASSPGQGAVQPQHFGDGTRLSIL.

The CDR3 spells CASSLHLGGAYEQYF. The DNA for the CDR3 is TGTGCCAGCAGTTTGCACCTAGGAGGGGCCTACGAGCAGTACTTC. The chain links TRBV27 to TRBJ2-5; D is possibly TRBD2 (6 bases). The end of the DNA aligns better with TRBJ2-7, so the J call may be wrong. Germline V gene data show CDR1 as MNHEY and CDR2 as SMNVEV (reference sequence). The CDR3 sequence is 15 residues long.

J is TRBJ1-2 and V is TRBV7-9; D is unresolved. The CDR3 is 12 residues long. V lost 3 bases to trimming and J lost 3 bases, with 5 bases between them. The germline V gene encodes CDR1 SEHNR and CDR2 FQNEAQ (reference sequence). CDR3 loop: CASSLQDYGYTF. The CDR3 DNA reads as TGTGCCAGCAGCTTGCAGGACTATGGCTACACCTTC.

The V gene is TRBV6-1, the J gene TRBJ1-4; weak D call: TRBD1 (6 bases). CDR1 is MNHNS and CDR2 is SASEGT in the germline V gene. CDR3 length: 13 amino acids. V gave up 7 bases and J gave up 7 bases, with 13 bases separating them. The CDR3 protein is CASTRGLSEKLFF. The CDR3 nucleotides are TGTGCCAGCACCAGGGGTCTTAGTGAAAAACTGTTTTTT.